Listed here are 5 T cell receptor beta chains from one sample, sequenced in a study of cytotoxic CD8 clonotypes in ibrutinib-treated CLL. Profiled with immunoSEQ multiplex PCR; TCRdb holds only in-frame clones, not every one. The sample has under 300,000 clones; under 80% are singletons. Sequencing was performed on PBMCs, taken after 24 months of ibrutinib treatment. These receptors came from a human donor with chronic lymphocytic leukemia.

As concerns this clone: Other DNA sequences in this sample translate to the same CDR3. The chain carries TRBV6-5 and TRBJ2-3, with TRBD2 as a possible D gene (6 bases). V lost 2 bases and J 3 bases, leaving 9 bases between the germline ends. CDR1 is MNHEY, CDR2 SVGAGI, per germline. This CDR3 region has 14 residues. This CDR3 is CASSYGGATDTQYF. The CDR3 region has the DNA TGTGCCAGCAGTTACGGAGGGGCAACAGATACGCAGTATTTT.

The chain joins TRBV4-2 to TRBJ1-2; D remains ambiguous. Germline CDR1 is LGHNA and CDR2 is YNFKEQ. V was cut by 7 bases and J by 9 bases, with 15 bases left in between. This CDR3 is 12 amino acids long. DNA for the CDR3: TGTGCCAGCACCCCGGGTCCGGGGAGCTACACCTTC. It encodes CASTPGPGSYTF.

The chain combines TRBV6-5 with TRBJ2-7, with 8 bases identical to TRBD1. V was pared by 5 bases and J by 3 bases, with 6 bases of the junction left unmatched. This CDR3 comprises 14 residues. Germline assignment: CDR1 MNHEY and CDR2 SVGAGI. CDR3 amino acids: CASSLRTGLYEQYF. The CDR3, as DNA: TGTGCCAGCAGTCTGCGGACAGGGCTCTACGAGCAGTACTTC.

The V call is TRBV5-1, the J call TRBJ2-7; TRBD2 matches 8 bases. With V trimmed by 4 bases and J by 3 bases, 15 bases remained unmatched. CDR3 size: 17 residues. The germline V gene has CDR1 SGHRS and CDR2 YFSETQ. The CDR3 bases are TGCGCCAGCAGCCTGTTTGTGAGTAGCGGGGTCCTCTACGAGCAGTACTTC. It is translated as CASSLFVSSGVLYEQYF. The whole variable domain, remainder taken from reference TRBV5-1 and TRBJ2-7, is KAGVTQTPRYLIKTRGQQVTLSCSPISGHRSVSWYQQTPGQGLQFLFEYFSETQRNKGNFPGRFSGRQFSNSRSEMNVSTLELGDSALYLCASSLFVSSGVLYEQYFGPGTRLTVT.

CDR3 DNA sequence: TGCGCCAGCAGCCAAGACAGGGGGACGAACACTGAAGCTTTCTTT. Residues: CASSQDRGTNTEAFF. The chain has TRBV4-1 and TRBJ1-1; TRBD1 matches at 7 bases. Germline V gene data show CDR1 as MGHRA and CDR2 as YSYEKL. The CDR3 contains 15 residues. After removal of 0 bases from V and 1 base from J, the junction contained 2 bases not matched to a gene.